This TCR beta chain appears in the sequencing data of a study of blood T cell repertoires in COVID-19. The overall study: Acute and convalescent COVID-19 specimens originated in the United States, Italy and Spain. The cDNA or gDNA used as material had been derived from T cells, B-cell-depleted T cells, or PBMCs.

Original processing methods: Estimation of nucleated cell counts was performed using reference gene primer amplification. Measured with immunoSEQ multiplex PCR; TCRdb has only the in-frame clones, and not every one. V, J and clone size derive from that table, while D and trimming were established from the DNA sequence. The repertoire has 100,000 or so clones, over 90% of them found once; the top ten carry roughly 4%. The CDR3 extends over 16 amino acids. V shed 2 bases and J 6 bases; nucleotides not matched to a gene: 7. The germline V gene encodes CDR1 PRHDT and CDR2 FYEKMQ (reference sequence). The V gene is TRBV13, the J gene TRBJ1-6; 7 bases are a match to TRBD1. This receptor was identified in a human donor with active COVID-19. The donor label of this sample is uncertain. The sample comprised peripheral blood. This chain's CDR3 is CASSLILGGRNSPLHF. The CDR3, as DNA: TGTGCCAGCAGCTTAATCCTAGGGGGCCGTAATTCACCCCTCCACTTT.